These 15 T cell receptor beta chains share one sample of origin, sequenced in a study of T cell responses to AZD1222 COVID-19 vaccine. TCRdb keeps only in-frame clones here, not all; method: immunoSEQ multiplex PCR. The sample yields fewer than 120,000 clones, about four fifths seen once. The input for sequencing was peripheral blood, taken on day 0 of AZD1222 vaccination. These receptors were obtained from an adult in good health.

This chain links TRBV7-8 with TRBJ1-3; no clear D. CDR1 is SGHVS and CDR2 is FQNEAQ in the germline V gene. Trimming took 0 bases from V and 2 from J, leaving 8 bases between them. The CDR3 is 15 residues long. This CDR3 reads CASSLAGGTGNTIYF. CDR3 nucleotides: TGTGCCAGCAGCTTAGCAGGAGGGACTGGAAACACCATATATTTT.

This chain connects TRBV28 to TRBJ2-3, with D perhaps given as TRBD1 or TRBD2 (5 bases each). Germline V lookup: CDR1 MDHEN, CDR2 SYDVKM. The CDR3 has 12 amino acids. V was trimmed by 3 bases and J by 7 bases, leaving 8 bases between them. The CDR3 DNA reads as TGTGCCAGCAGTTTGGGACGGAATACGCAGTATTTT. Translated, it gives CASSLGRNTQYF. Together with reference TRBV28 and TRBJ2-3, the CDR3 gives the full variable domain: DVKVTQSSRYLVKRTGEKVFLECVQDMDHENMFWYRQDPGLGLRLIYFSYDVKMKEKGDIPEGYSVSREKKERFSLILESASTNQTSMYLCASSLGRNTQYFGPGTRLTVL.

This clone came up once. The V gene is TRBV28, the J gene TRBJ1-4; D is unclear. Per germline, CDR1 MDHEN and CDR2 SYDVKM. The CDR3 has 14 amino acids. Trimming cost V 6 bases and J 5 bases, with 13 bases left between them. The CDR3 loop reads CASSPGGMNEKLFF. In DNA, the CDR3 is TGTGCCAGCAGCCCCGGCGGGATGAATGAAAAACTGTTTTTT.

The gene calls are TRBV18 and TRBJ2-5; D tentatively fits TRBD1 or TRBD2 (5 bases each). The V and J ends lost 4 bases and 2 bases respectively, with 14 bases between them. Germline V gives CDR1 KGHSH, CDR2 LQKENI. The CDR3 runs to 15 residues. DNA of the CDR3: TGTGCCAGCTCACGAGGGGCGATCCAACAAGAGACCCAGTACTTC. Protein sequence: CASSRGAIQQETQYF.

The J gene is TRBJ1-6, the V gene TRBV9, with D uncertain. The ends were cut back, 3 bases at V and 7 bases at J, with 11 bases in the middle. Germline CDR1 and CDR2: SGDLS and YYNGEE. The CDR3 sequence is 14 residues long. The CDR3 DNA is TGTGCCAGCAGCGCGAGGCATCCCAATTCACCCCTCCACTTT. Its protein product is CASSARHPNSPLHF.

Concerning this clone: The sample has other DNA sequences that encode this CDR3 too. The DNA of the CDR3 is TGTGCCAGCAGATCCGGACTAGCGGGAGGGGGGGCGCAGTATTTT. This codes for CASRSGLAGGGAQYF. The chain recombines TRBV7-9 with TRBJ2-3; TRBD2 aligns across 15 bases. CDR1 SEHNR and CDR2 FQNEAQ come from the germline V gene (reference sequence). Losses at the gene ends were 6 bases for V and 10 bases for J; bases not matched to a gene: 8. The CDR3 is made up of 15 amino acids.

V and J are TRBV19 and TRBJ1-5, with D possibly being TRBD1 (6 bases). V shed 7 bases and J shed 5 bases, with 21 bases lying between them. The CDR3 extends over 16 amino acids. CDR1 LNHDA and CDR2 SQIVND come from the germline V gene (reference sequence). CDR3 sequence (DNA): TGTGCCAGTAAGCCGTCGTCGGGGGGCGGCTATCAGCCCCAGCATTTT. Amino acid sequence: CASKPSSGGGYQPQHF.

The CDR3 region is CASSQDPQGWSPLHF. The CDR3 region has the DNA TGTGCCAGCAGCCAAGATCCCCAGGGATGGTCACCCCTCCACTTT. This chain uses TRBV3-1 (or the pseudogene TRBV3-2) with TRBJ1-6; D possibly corresponds to TRBD1 (5 bases). The germline V gene encodes CDR1 LGHDT and CDR2 YNNKEL (reference sequence). The V gene lost 0 bases and the J gene lost 10 bases, with 13 bases spanning the gap. The CDR3 length is 15 residues.

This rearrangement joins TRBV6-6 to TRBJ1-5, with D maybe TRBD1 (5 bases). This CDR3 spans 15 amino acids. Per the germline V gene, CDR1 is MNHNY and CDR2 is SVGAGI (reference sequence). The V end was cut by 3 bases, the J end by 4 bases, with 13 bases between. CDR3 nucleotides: TGTGCCAGCAGTTATTGGGGCAGAGAGAATCAGCCCCAGCATTTT. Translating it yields CASSYWGRENQPQHF.

CDR3 amino acids: CASSYAGSNQPQHF. CDR3 nucleotide sequence: TGTGCCAGCAGTTACGCAGGGAGCAATCAGCCCCAGCATTTT. The V and J genes are TRBV6-2 or TRBV6-3 and TRBJ1-5; perhaps TRBD1 as D (5 bases). CDR1 and CDR2 (germline): MNHEY, SVGEGT. The germline V and J ends were trimmed by 2 bases and 1 base, with 6 bases remaining between them. The CDR3 extends over 14 amino acids.

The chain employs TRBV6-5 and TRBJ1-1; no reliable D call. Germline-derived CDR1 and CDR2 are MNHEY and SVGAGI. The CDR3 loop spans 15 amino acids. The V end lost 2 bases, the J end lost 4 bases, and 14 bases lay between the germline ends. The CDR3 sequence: CASSYSTRTSTEAFF. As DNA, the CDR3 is TGTGCCAGCAGTTACAGTACCAGAACCTCCACTGAAGCTTTCTTT.

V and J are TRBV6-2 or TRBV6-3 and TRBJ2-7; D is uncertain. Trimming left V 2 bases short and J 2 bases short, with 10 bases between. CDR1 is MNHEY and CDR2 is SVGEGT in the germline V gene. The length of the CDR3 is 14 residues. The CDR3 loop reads CASSYDLQTYEQYF. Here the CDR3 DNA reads TGTGCCAGCAGTTACGACCTACAAACCTACGAGCAGTACTTC.

CDR3 nucleotide sequence: TGTGCCAGCAGCTTAACAAACACTGAAGCTTTCTTT. Translation gives CASSLTNTEAFF. The genes are TRBV7-2 and TRBJ1-1; D not certain. Between the trimmed V and J ends, which lost 2 bases and 2 bases, there was a span of 3 bases. Germline V CDR1 and CDR2: SGHTA, FQGNSA. This CDR3 comprises 12 residues.

The CDR3 nucleotides are TGTGCCAGCAGTGCCGGGACTACAGATACGCAGTATTTT. Its protein product is CASSAGTTDTQYF. The chain couples TRBV6-4 to TRBJ2-3; D is possibly TRBD2 (6 bases). The germline V and J ends were trimmed by 4 bases and 3 bases, with 8 bases remaining between them. The germline V gene has CDR1 MRHNA and CDR2 SNTAGT. CDR3 size: 13 residues.

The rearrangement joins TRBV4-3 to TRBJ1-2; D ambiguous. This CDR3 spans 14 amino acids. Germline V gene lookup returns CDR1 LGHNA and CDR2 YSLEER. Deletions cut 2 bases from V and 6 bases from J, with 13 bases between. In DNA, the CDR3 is TGCGCCAGCAGCCAATCGAGAACAACGAATGGCTACACCTTC. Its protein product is CASSQSRTTNGYTF.